This T cell receptor beta chain was identified during a study of T cell repertoires in cytomegalovirus infection (dated by TCRdb to about 2019). Describing the broader study: Donor HLA type was relevant to the analysis, because carriage of CMV infection together with the matching HLA type was indicated by public TCR beta signatures. The study at large found these results: In both this cohort and an independent cohort of over 350 donors, the cumulative frequency of public TCR beta family members distinguished carriers of CMV infection plus the relevant HLA type. In the ex vivo response, HLA-C-restricted CMV-specific TCR beta clonotypes were dominant, and in two of eight donors the single most frequent clonotype came from this HLA-C-restricted group.

Sequenced using an Illumina HiSeq 1500. In-frame beta chains were kept once TCRdb had trimmed the public reads at Q25 with fastp and called clones with MiXCR. One record per CDR3 amino acid sequence lists the most common genes and DNA. The sample table records 300,000 to 450,000 distinct CDR3 sequences; 15% to 20% of these occur just once. The ten most abundant clones make up under 9% of the sample. Of note for this clonotype: Its antigen is not yet known. No quality values exist for individual bases; no much larger clone is one base distant.

The germline V gene gives CDR1 as LGHNA and CDR2 as YNFKEQ. Including cysteine and phenylalanine, the CDR3 has 15 amino acids. Only CDR3 DNA is held: 45 bases, read in frame from base 1. Germline trimming amounts to 1 base on V and 4 bases on J, with 2 as the count of junction bases outside the gene matches. This receptor chain uses TRBV4-2 and TRBJ2-7; 12 bases in the junction line up with TRBD2. The source of this sequence is a human donor in good health (CMV status not recorded). Some clones in this sample may be carry-over from other donors' samples. Sequencing used PBMCs. The DNA sequence reads TGTGCCAGCAGCCAAGGGACTAGCGGGGATTACGAGCAGTACTTC. Its amino acids are CASSQGTSGDYEQYF.